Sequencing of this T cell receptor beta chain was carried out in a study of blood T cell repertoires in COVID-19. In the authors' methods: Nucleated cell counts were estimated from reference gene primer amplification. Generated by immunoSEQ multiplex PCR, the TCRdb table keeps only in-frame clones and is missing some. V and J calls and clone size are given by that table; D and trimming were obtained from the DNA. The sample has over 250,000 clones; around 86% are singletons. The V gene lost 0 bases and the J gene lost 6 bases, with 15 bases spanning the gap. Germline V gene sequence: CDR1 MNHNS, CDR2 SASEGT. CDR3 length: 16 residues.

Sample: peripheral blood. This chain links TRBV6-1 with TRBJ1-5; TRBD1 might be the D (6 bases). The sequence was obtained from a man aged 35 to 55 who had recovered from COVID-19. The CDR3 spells CASSEARRGIGQPQHF. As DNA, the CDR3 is TGTGCCAGCAGTGAAGCCCGCAGGGGAATTGGTCAGCCCCAGCATTTT.